These T cell receptor beta chains were read from a single sample in a study of T cells in Graves' hyperthyroidism and ophthalmopathy. TCRdb passed the multiplex PCR reads through MiXCR, listing each CDR3 protein once. The sample yields about 380,000 distinct CDR3 sequences, 13% to 15% seen once. The material sequenced was blood. The receptors derive from a woman aged 25 to 45 with Graves' ophthalmopathy. CDR3s include the opening cysteine and the closing phenylalanine or tryptophan. Rows may omit the clone size; those that give it use once, few, many or a size class.

v_call	j_call	clone_size	cdr3_aa
TRBV24-1	TRBJ1-1	-	CATSESGRTEAFF
TRBV7-8	TRBJ2-5	many	CASRSSGTRGETQYF
TRBV6-2/TRBV6-3	TRBJ1-2	-	CARAGTGSYGYTF
TRBV20-1	TRBJ2-7	-	CSARVKWAATTYEQYF
TRBV10-3	TRBJ2-1	few	CAIVSSYNEQFF
TRBV28	TRBJ1-2	many	CASSLWDLHNYGYTF
TRBV7-2	TRBJ1-6	-	CASSLEGPKTAYNSPLHF
TRBV12-5	TRBJ2-1	few	CASGLVDLTGRKQFF
TRBV28	TRBJ1-1	many	CASRADRFSVNTEAFF
TRBV20-1	TRBJ1-2	many	CSARDRVRGRLYGYTF
TRBV19	TRBJ2-5	-	CATRTRGETQYF
TRBV20-1	TRBJ1-1	many	CSALDRANTEAFF
TRBV3-1	TRBJ2-5	-	CASSQGASGDPQETQYF
TRBV7-9	TRBJ1-2	many	CASSIKTALGGYTF
TRBV27	TRBJ2-3	many	CASSSKDRSPHTQYF
TRBV6-2/TRBV6-3	TRBJ2-1	few	CASSRGDVGEQFF
TRBV14	TRBJ2-2	few	CASRDQGLIGELFF
TRBV28	TRBJ1-1	many	CASSRGRQGLTEAFF
TRBV7-9	TRBJ2-7	many	CASSLDGFEYEQYF
TRBV10-3	TRBJ2-7	few	CAISDGHEQYF
TRBV5-1	TRBJ2-6	few	CASSLGGGTRLSGANVLTF
TRBV28	TRBJ2-5	many	CASSFGTQETQYF
TRBV19	TRBJ1-1	few	CASSPRTGEFGAEAFF
TRBV9	TRBJ2-7	few	CASSVATGGGGEQYF
TRBV28	TRBJ2-1	many	CASSSGGGYNEQFF
TRBV10-3	TRBJ1-1	many	CAISESEGVTEAFF
TRBV12-3/TRBV12-4	TRBJ2-1	many	CASAGASGDNGQFF
TRBV5-8	TRBJ2-5	many	CASSLPKETQYF
TRBV15	TRBJ2-1	-	CATWKGSSDNEQFF
TRBV6-1	TRBJ1-3	many	CASSVQGKTGNTIYF
TRBV7-3	TRBJ1-5	many	CASSPREGMVPRNQPQHF
TRBV20-1	TRBJ2-5	-	CSAGEAGETQYF
TRBV18	TRBJ2-7	-	CASSPIGQGAKNEQYF
TRBV10-3	TRBJ2-3	many	CAISGADTQYF
TRBV7-2	TRBJ2-1	once	CASSLDRSDNEPFF
TRBV28	TRBJ2-3	-	CASSLSGPNTQYF
TRBV2	TRBJ2-2	many	CASSEAGTGPYTGELFF
TRBV20-1	TRBJ2-2	many	CSVPKPGWGTGELFF
TRBV28	TRBJ1-2	many	CASSPSRGGGGYTF
TRBV2	TRBJ2-1	-	CASRLREGLDNEQFF
TRBV27	TRBJ2-2	many	CASSGDRGFTGELFF
TRBV20-1	TRBJ2-3	few	CSARGSGSADTQYF
TRBV28	TRBJ2-3	many	CASSQVQGAVDTQYF
TRBV5-1	TRBJ1-3	few	CASSLGGGISGNTIYF
TRBV11-3	TRBJ1-2	many	CASSPRRDSPNYGYTF
TRBV7-9	TRBJ1-2	many	CASSLAEGANGYTF
TRBV11-2	TRBJ2-5	many	CASSPREGGETQYF
TRBV18	TRBJ2-1	many	CASSPGYSYNEQFF
TRBV24-1	TRBJ1-6	many	CATSDRRINSPLHF
TRBV20-1	TRBJ1-2	many	CSASMGAGYTF
TRBV5-1	TRBJ2-3	many	CASRYAGTSGFSSTDTQYF
TRBV3-1	TRBJ1-2	few	CASSQASDAGQGTF
TRBV28	TRBJ2-3	many	CASSSSQGATDTQYF